This T cell receptor (beta chain) was captured in a study of blood T cells in healthy people across ages. General observations from the study: With naive T cell percentage, TCR beta diversity showed a strong correlation. Long-lived donors had more naive CD4+ cells and higher diversity than aged donors.

About this clonotype: Antigen unknown.

Using a J-beta primer mix together with a sample-barcoded 5' primer, a second PCR was run for roughly 6 to 11 cycles. Each CDR3 protein is one row after TCRdb ran MiXCR on the 5' RACE reads. This table has around 1,000,000 distinct CDR3 sequences, approximately 26% appearing once. This sample was also put to use in a study of T cells of mothers and their children.

Sequencing was done on a sample of blood. The sequence came from a girl aged 2 to 9 in good health.

CDR3 DNA sequence: TGCGCCAGCAGCTTGGTGGTCCCAGTCCCTGGAAACACCATATATTTT. It yields the protein CASSLVVPVPGNTIYF. This chain connects TRBV5-1 to TRBJ1-3, with D uncertain. Trimming took 0 bases from V and 2 from J, leaving 12 bases between them. The CDR3 extends over 16 amino acids. Per germline, CDR1 SGHRS and CDR2 YFSETQ.